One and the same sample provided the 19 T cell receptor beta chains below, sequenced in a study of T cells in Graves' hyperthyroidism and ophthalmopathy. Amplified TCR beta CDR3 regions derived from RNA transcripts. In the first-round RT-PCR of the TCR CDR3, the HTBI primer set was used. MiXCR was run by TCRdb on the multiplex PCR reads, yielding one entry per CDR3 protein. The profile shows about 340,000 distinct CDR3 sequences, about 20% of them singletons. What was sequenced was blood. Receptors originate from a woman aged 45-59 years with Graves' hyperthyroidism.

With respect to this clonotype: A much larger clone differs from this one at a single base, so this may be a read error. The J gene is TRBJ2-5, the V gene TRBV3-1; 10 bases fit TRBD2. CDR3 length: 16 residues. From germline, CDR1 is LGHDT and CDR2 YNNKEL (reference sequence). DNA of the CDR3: TGTGCCAGCAGCCAAGGGCTTACTAGCGGGAAAGAGACCCAGTGCTTC. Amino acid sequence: CASSQGLTSGKETQCF.

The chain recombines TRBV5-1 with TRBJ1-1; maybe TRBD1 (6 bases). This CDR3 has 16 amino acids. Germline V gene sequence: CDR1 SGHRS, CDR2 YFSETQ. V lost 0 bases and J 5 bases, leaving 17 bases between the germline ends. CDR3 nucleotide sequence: TGCGCCAGCAGCTTGGACCCGGGGGCAGCGAGTACTGAAGCTTTCTTT. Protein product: CASSLDPGAASTEAFF.

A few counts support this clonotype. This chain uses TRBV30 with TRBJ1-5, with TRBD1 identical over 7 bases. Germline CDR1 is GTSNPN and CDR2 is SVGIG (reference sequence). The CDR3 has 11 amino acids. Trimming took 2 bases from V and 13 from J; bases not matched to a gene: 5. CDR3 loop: CAWSQGGVQHF. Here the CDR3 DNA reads TGTGCCTGGAGTCAAGGGGGCGTTCAGCATTTT.

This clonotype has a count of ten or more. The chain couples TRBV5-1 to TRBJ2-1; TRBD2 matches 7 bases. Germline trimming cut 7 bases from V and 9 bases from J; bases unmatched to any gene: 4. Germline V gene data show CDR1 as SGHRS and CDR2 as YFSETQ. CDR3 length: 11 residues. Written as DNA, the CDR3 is TGCGCCAGCCGGAGCGGGGCTGAGCAGTTCTTC. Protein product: CASRSGAEQFF. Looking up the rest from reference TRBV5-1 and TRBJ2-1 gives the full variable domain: KAGVTQTPRYLIKTRGQQVTLSCSPISGHRSVSWYQQTPGQGLQFLFEYFSETQRNKGNFPGRFSGRQFSNSRSEMNVSTLELGDSALYLCASRSGAEQFFGPGTRLTVL.

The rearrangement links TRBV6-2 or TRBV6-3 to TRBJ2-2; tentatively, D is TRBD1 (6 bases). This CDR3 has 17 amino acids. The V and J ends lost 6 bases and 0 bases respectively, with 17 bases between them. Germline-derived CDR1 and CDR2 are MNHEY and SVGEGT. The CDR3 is CASRTLGTPPNTGELFF. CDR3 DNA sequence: TGTGCCAGCAGAACCTTGGGGACACCCCCGAACACCGGGGAGCTGTTTTTT.

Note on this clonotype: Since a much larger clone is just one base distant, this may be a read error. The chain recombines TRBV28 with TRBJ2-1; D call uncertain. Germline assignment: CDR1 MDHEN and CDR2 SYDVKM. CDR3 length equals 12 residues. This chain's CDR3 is CASSSDIRMQSF. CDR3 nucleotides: TGTGCCAGCAGTTCTGACATCAGGATGCAGTCCTTC.

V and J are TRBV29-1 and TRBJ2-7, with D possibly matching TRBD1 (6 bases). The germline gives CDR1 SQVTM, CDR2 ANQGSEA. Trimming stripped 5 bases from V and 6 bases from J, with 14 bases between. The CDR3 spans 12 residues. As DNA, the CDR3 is TGCAGCGTTCGGACAGACGGCGGCGAGCAGTACTTC. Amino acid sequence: CSVRTDGGEQYF.

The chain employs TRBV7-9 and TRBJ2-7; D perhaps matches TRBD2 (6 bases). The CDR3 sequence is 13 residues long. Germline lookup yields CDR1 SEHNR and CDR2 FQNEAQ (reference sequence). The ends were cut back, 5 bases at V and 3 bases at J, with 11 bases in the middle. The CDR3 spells CASSPSGVYEQYF. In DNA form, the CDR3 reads TGTGCCAGCAGCCCATCGGGGGTCTACGAGCAGTACTTC.

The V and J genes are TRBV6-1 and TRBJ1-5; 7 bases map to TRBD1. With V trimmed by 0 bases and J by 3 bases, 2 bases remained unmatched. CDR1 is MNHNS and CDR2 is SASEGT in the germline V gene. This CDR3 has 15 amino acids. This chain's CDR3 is CASSEAQGINQPQHF. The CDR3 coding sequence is TGTGCCAGCAGTGAAGCACAGGGGATCAATCAGCCCCAGCATTTT.

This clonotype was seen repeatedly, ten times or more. The CDR3 protein is CASSLTGAGQPQHF. CDR3 DNA: TGTGCCAGCAGTTTGACAGGGGCGGGTCAGCCCCAGCATTTT. This sequence joins TRBV27 and TRBJ1-5; 8 bases align to TRBD1. Trimming took 3 bases from V and 6 from J; bases not matched to a gene: 4. Germline-derived CDR1 and CDR2 are MNHEY and SMNVEV (reference sequence). CDR3 length: 14 amino acids.

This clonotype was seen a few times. The CDR3 region is CASSLGPTYEAFF. DNA for the CDR3: TGTGCCAGCAGCTTAGGTCCCACGTATGAAGCTTTCTTT. This sequence joins TRBV7-9 and TRBJ1-1; D is uncertain. Per the germline V gene, CDR1 is SEHNR and CDR2 is FQNEAQ (reference sequence). Trimming removed 1 base from V and 7 bases from J, with 10 bases in between. The CDR3 is made up of 13 amino acids.

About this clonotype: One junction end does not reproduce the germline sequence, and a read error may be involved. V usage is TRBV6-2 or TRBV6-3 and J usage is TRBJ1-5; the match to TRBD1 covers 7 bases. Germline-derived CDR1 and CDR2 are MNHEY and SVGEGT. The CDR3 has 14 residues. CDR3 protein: CVSRRQGGNQPQHF. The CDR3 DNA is TGTGTCAGCAGGAGACAGGGAGGCAACCAGCCCCAGCATTTT.

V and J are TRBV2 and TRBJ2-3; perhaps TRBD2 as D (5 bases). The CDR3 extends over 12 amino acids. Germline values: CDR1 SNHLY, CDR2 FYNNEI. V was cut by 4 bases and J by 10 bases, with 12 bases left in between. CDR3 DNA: TGTGCCAGCAGTGGGGTGGGAGTTTCGCAGTATTTT. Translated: CASSGVGVSQYF.

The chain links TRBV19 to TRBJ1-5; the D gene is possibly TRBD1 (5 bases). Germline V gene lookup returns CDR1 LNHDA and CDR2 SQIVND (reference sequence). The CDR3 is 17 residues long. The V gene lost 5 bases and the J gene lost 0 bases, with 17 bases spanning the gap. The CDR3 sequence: CASSPQDRTYSNQPQHF. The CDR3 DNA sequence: TGTGCCAGTAGTCCTCAAGACAGAACTTATAGCAATCAGCCCCAGCATTTT.

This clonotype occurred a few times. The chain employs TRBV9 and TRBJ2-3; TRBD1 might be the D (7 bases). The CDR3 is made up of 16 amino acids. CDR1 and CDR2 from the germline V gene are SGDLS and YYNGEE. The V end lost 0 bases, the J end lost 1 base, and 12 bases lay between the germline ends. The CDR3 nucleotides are TGTGCCAGCAGCGTAGGACAGGGAGGCGGCACAGATACGCAGTATTTT. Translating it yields CASSVGQGGGTDTQYF.

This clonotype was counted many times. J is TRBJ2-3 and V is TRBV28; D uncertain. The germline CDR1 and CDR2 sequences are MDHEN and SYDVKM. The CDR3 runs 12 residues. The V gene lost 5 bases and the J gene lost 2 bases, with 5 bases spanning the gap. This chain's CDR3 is CASSPPTDTQYF. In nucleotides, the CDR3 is TGTGCCAGCAGTCCCCCCACAGATACGCAGTATTTT.

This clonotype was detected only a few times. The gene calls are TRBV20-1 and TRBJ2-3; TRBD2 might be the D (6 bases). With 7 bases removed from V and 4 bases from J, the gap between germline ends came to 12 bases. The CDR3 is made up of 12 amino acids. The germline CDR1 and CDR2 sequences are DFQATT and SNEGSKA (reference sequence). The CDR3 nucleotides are TGCAGTGGGTCGAGGGAGGCAGATACGCAGTATTTT. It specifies CSGSREADTQYF.

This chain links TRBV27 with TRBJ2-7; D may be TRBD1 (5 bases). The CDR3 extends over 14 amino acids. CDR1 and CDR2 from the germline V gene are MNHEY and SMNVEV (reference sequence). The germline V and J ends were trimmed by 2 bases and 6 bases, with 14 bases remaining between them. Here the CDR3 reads CASSLTAGWSEQYF. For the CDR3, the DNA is TGTGCCAGCAGTTTAACGGCAGGGTGGAGCGAGCAGTACTTC.

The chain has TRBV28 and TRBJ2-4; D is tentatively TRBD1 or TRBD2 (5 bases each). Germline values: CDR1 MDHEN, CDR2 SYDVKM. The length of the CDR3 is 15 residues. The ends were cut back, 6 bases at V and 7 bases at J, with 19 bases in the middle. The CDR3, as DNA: TGTGCCAGCAGCGCCGGGAACTCCTGGGGGAACATTCAGTACTTC. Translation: CASSAGNSWGNIQYF.